Sequencing of this T cell receptor (beta chain) was carried out in a study of vaccination and CD4 T cells after COVID-19. The Oncomine TCR Beta short-read assay was what sequenced the DNA obtained from cultured CD4+ T cells. TCRdb recomputed calls from the PCR reads with MiXCR, one row per CDR3 protein. The sample lists about 15,000 distinct CDR3 sequences; just over 20% were seen once. V lost 1 base to trimming and J lost 0 bases, with 13 bases between them. Germline V lookup: CDR1 SGHVS, CDR2 FQNEAQ. The CDR3 length is 18 residues. Treatment indicated: approximately nine-day PBMC culture with coronavirus spike peptide pools or control peptides (ViraFEST assay). This clonotype was seen more than once but under ten times. As yet, its antigen is unknown.

The sequenced sample was CD4+ T cells from blood, cultured in vitro, obtained before SARS-CoV-2 vaccination. The chain links TRBV7-8 to TRBJ1-6; maybe TRBD1 (6 bases). The sequence was obtained from a human donor who received a COVID-19 vaccine. The chain's CDR3 is CASSLGQETTSYNSPLHF. The CDR3 region has the DNA TGTGCCAGCAGCTTAGGACAGGAAACGACCTCCTATAATTCACCCCTCCACTTT.